This T cell receptor beta chain was profiled in a study of control samples from healthy donors and cancer patients. The table came from immunoSEQ multiplex PCR; TCRdb's copy has only in-frame clones and leaves some out. The sample records 190,000 or so clones, 80% to 95% being singletons. The germline V gene has CDR1 SGDLS and CDR2 YYNGEE. V gave up 4 bases and J gave up 5 bases, with 12 bases separating them. The CDR3 runs 13 residues. This receptor was obtained from a man between 18 and 35 years old in good health. Material for sequencing was blood. The V gene is TRBV9, the J gene TRBJ2-5, with D hard to call. CDR3 residues: CASSSVPAETQYF. CDR3 in DNA: TGTGCCAGCAGCTCCGTTCCCGCTGAGACCCAGTACTTC.